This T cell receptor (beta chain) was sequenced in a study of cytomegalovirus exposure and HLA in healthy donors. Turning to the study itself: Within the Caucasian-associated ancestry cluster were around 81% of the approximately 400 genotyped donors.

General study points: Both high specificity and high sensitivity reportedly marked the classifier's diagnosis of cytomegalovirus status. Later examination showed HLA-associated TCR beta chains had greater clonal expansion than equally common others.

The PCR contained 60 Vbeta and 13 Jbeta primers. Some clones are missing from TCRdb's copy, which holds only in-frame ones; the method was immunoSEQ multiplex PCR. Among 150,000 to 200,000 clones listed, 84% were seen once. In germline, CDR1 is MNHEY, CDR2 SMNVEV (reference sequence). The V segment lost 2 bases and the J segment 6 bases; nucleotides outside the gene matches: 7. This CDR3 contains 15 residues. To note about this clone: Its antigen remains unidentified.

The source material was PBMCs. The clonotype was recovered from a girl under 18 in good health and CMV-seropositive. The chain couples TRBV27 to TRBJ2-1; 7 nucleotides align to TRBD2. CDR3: CASSLAGESSNEQFF. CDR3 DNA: TGTGCCAGCAGTTTAGCGGGGGAGTCGTCCAATGAGCAGTTCTTC.